The clone carrying this T cell receptor (beta chain) was recorded only once. Amplified TCR beta CDR3 regions came from RNA transcripts. In the first-round RT-PCR of the TCR CDR3, the HTBI primer set was used. TCRdb called the multiplex PCR reads again in MiXCR, with one record for every CDR3 protein. This sample has about 610,000 distinct CDR3 sequences, with roughly 50% found just once. The data belong to a study of T cells in Graves' hyperthyroidism and ophthalmopathy. Sequenced material: peripheral blood or thyroid tissue (not recorded which). The clonotype was recovered from a woman between 18 and 29 years old with Graves' hyperthyroidism.

The CDR3 spells CASSARGDLLVEQYF. DNA for the CDR3: TGTGCCAGCAGCGCCCGGGGGGATTTGCTTGTGGAGCAGTACTTC. The chain uses TRBV9 and TRBJ2-7; the match to TRBD2 covers 7 bases. With 3 bases clipped from V and 7 bases from J, the junction kept 13 bases outside the gene matches. The CDR3 spans 15 residues. Germline V gene sequence: CDR1 SGDLS, CDR2 YYNGEE.